This T cell receptor (beta chain) is from a study of T-cell memory formation after mild COVID-19. V lost 5 bases, J lost 5 bases, and 11 bases stayed unmatched. This CDR3 is built from 16 residues. CDR1 is SGHAT, CDR2 FQDESV, per germline (reference sequence). TCRdb itself ran the 5' RACE reads through MiXCR, one entry per CDR3 protein. The sample records about 600,000 distinct CDR3 sequences, approximately 21% being singletons. This chain links TRBV11-1 with TRBJ2-7, with 11 bases lining up with TRBD2. This TCR was sampled from an adult woman who had mild COVID-19 (a few samples of this study predate the infection). Cell type and time point are not known. Source material: PBMCs or a T cell subset sorted from them (not recorded which). The CDR3 DNA reads TGTGCCAGCAGCACTCGACTAGCGGGGCCCCGGGACGAGCAGTACTTC. The encoded protein is CASSTRLAGPRDEQYF.